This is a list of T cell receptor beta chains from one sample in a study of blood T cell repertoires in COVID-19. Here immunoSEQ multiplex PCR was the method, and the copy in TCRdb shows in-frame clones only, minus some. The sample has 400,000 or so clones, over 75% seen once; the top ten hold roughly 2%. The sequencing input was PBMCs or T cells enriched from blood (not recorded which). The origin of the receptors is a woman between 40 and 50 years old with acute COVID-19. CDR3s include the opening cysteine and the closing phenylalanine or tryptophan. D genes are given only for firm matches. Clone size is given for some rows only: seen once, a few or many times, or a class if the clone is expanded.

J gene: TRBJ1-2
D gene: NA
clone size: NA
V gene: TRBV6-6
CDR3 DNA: TGTGCCAGCAGTTACCTATCCAGGGATTTTAACTATGGCTACACCTTC
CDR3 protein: CASSYLSRDFNYGYTF

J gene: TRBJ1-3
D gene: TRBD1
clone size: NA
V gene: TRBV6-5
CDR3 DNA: TGTGCCAGCAGTTCGGGACAGATTGGAAACACCATATATTTT
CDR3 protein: CASSSGQIGNTIYF

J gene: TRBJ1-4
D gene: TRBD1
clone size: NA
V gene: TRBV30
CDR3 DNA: TGTGCCTGGAGTATAAAAACAGGGGATAATGAAAAACTGTTTTTT
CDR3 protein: CAWSIKTGDNEKLFF

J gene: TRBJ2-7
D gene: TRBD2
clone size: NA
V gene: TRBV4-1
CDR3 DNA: TGCGCCAGCAGCCGGGAAACTAGCGGGGCCTACGAGCAGTACTTC
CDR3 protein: CASSRETSGAYEQYF

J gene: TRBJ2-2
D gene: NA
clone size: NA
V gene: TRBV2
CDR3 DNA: TGTGCCAGCAGTGCAGAACAGGGGAACACCGGGGAGCTGTTTTTT
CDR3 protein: CASSAEQGNTGELFF

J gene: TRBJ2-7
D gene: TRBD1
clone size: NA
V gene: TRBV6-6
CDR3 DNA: TGTGCCAGCAGTTACCTGACAGGGCCAAATACCTACGAGCAGTACTTC
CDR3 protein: CASSYLTGPNTYEQYF

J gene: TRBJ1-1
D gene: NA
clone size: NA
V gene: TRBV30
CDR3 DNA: TGTGCCTGGAATATGGCGGAGGGCACTGAAGCTTTCTTT
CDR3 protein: CAWNMAEGTEAFF

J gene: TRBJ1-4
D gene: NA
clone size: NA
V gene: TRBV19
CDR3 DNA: TGTGCCAGTACCGGGTCTAATGAAAAACTGTTTTTT
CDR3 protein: CASTGSNEKLFF

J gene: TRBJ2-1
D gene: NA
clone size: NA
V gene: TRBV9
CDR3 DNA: TGTGCCAGCAGCAGGGATGCGATCAGGGTCTCCTACAATGAGCAGTTCTTC
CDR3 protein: CASSRDAIRVSYNEQFF

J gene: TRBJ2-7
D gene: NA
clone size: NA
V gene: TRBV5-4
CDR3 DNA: TGTGCCAGCAGCCTGATGGCGGGACAGACCTACGAGCAGTACTTC
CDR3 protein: CASSLMAGQTYEQYF

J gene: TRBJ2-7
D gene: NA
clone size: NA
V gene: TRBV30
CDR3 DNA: TGTGCCTGGAGCCGAGGAACGAGGGTCCCCTACGAGCAGTACTTC
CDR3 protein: CAWSRGTRVPYEQYF

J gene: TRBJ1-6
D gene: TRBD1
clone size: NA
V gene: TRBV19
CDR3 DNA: TGTGCCAGTAGTGCCCAGGGGGCGTCCTATAATTCACCCCTCCACTTT
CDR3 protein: CASSAQGASYNSPLHF

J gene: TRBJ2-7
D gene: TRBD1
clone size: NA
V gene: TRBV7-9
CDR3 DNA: TGTGCCAGCAGCTCAAGTACCGGGACAGTCTCCTACGAGCAGTACTTC
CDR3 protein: CASSSSTGTVSYEQYF

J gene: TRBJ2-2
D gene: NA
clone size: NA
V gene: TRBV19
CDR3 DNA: TGTGCCAGCGGGGGGACAGGTTACACCGGGGAGCTGTTTTTT
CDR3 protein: CASGGTGYTGELFF

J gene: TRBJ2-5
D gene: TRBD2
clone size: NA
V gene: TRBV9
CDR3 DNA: TGTGCCAGCAGCGTTATAGCGGGGCCCCAAGAGACCCAGTACTTC
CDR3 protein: CASSVIAGPQETQYF

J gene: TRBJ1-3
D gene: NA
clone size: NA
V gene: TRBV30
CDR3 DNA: TGTGCCTGGAGGCCCCGCCAGAGCTCTGGAGACACCATATATTTT
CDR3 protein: CAWRPRQSSGDTIYF

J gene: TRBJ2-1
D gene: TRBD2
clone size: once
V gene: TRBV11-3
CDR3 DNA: TGTGCCAGCAGCTCAACTAGCGGGGGTGCCTACAATGAGCAGTTCTTC
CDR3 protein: CASSSTSGGAYNEQFF

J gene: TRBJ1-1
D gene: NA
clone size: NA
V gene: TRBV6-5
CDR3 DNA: TGTGCCAGCAGTTACAGCCAACCCAAAATGAACACTGAAGCTTTCTTT
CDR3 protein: CASSYSQPKMNTEAFF

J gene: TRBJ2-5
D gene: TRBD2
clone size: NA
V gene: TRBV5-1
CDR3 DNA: TGCGCCAGCAGCTTGGGGACTAGCAGGGGAGAGACCCAGTACTTC
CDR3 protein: CASSLGTSRGETQYF

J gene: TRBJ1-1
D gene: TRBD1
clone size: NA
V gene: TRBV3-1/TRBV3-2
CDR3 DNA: TGTGCCAGCAGCCATGAAGGGGGCCGAACTGAAGCTTTCTTT
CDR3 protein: CASSHEGGRTEAFF